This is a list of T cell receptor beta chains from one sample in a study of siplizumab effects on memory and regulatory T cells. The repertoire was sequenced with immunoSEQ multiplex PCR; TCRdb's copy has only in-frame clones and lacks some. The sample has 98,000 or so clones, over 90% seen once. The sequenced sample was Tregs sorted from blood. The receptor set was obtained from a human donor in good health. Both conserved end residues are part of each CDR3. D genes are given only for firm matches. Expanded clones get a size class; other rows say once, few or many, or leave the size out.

CDR3: CASSIDGGSSYEQYF; DNA: TGTGCCAGTAGTATAGACGGGGGCAGTTCCTACGAGCAGTACTTC; length: 15; J: TRBJ2-7; size: .; V: TRBV19; D: .
CDR3: CASSPTGENSYNSPLHF; DNA: TGCGCCAGCAGTCCGACAGGGGAGAACTCCTATAATTCACCCCTCCACTTT; length: 17; J: TRBJ1-6; size: .; V: TRBV10-2; D: TRBD1
CDR3: CATSRDRVVSTNEKLFF; DNA: TGTGCCACCAGCAGGGACAGGGTGGTTTCCACTAATGAAAAACTGTTTTTT; length: 17; J: TRBJ1-4; size: .; V: TRBV15; D: TRBD1
CDR3: CASSFRSGSGYSPLHF; DNA: TGTGCCAGCAGTTTCCGGTCGGGGTCGGGGTATTCACCCCTCCACTTT; length: 16; J: TRBJ1-6; size: .; V: TRBV27; D: .
CDR3: CASSLEGQGAFGYGYTF; DNA: TGTGCCAGCAGCTTAGAAGGACAGGGGGCTTTCGGCTATGGCTACACCTTC; length: 17; J: TRBJ1-2; size: once; V: TRBV7-8; D: TRBD1
CDR3: CASKPGRGEKLFF; DNA: TGCGCCAGCAAACCGGGACGGGGAGAAAAACTGTTTTTT; length: 13; J: TRBJ1-4; size: .; V: TRBV10-2; D: .
CDR3: CASSDRTKNTEAFF; DNA: TGTGCCAGCAGTGACAGAACCAAGAACACTGAAGCTTTCTTT; length: 14; J: TRBJ1-1; size: .; V: TRBV18; D: .
CDR3: CAYRTYEQFF; DNA: TGTGCCTACCGGACCTATGAGCAGTTCTTC; length: 10; J: TRBJ2-1; size: .; V: TRBV30; D: .
CDR3: CASSLPPNSPLHF; DNA: TGTGCCAGCAGTCTTCCCCCAAATTCACCCCTCCACTTT; length: 13; J: TRBJ1-6; size: few; V: TRBV6-6; D: .
CDR3: CASSQIKSGASGRDTQYF; DNA: TGCGCCAGCAGCCAAATTAAGTCTGGGGCTAGCGGGAGAGATACGCAGTATTTT; length: 18; J: TRBJ2-3; size: .; V: TRBV4-3; D: TRBD2
CDR3: CASSDSRKGEETQYF; DNA: TGCGCCAGCAGTGATAGTAGAAAAGGGGAAGAGACCCAGTACTTC; length: 15; J: TRBJ2-5; size: .; V: TRBV10-1; D: .
CDR3: CASPLNRGHPHSGNTIYF; DNA: TGTGCCAGCCCCCTAAACAGGGGCCACCCTCACTCTGGAAACACCATATATTTT; length: 18; J: TRBJ1-3; size: .; V: TRBV7-3; D: TRBD1
CDR3: CASTLDRYHGYTF; DNA: TGTGCCAGCACCCTAGACAGGTACCATGGCTACACCTTC; length: 13; J: TRBJ1-2; size: .; V: TRBV6-5; D: .
CDR3: CASSLTSGETQYF; DNA: TGCGCCAGCAGCCTTACTAGCGGAGAGACCCAGTACTTC; length: 13; J: TRBJ2-5; size: .; V: TRBV5-1; D: TRBD2
CDR3: CSVLTRGTEAFF; DNA: TGCAGCGTTCTAACCAGGGGCACTGAAGCTTTCTTT; length: 12; J: TRBJ1-1; size: once; V: TRBV29-1; D: .
CDR3: CASSPRDSHEQFF; DNA: TGTGCCAGCAGCCCGAGGGACAGCCATGAGCAGTTCTTC; length: 13; J: TRBJ2-1; size: .; V: TRBV7-3; D: TRBD1